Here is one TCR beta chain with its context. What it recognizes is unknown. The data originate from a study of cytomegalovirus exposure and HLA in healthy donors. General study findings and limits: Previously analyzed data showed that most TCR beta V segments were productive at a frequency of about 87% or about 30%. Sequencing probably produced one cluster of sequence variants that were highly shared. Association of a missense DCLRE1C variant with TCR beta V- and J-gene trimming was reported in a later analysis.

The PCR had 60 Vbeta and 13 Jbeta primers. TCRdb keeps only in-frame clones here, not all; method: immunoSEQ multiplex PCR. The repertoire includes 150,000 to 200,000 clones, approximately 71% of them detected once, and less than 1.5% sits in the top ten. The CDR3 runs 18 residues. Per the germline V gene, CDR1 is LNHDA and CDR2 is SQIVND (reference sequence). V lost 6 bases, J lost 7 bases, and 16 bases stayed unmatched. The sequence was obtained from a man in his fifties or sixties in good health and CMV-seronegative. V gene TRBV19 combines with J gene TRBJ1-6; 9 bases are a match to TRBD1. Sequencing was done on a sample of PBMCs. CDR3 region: CASRDGTGSHRPNSPLHF. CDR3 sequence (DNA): TGTGCCAGTAGGGACGGGACAGGGTCCCATAGGCCGAATTCACCCCTCCACTTT. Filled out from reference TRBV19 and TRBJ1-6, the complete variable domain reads DGGITQSPKYLFRKEGQNVTLSCEQNLNHDAMYWYRQDPGQGLRLIYYSQIVNDFQKGDIAEGYSVSREKKESFPLTVTSAQKNPTAFYLCASRDGTGSHRPNSPLHFGNGTRLTVT.